The 17 T cell receptor beta chains below all came from one sample that was sequenced in a study of blood T cell repertoires in COVID-19. Assay used: immunoSEQ multiplex PCR; TCRdb lists only in-frame clones, some missing. The sample carries about 180,000 clones, 86% recorded once. The source material was peripheral blood. The receptor set was obtained from a man between 45 and 60 years old with active or convalescent COVID-19.

The chain uses TRBV29-1 and TRBJ2-1, with 8 bases fitting TRBD1. The germline V gene encodes CDR1 SQVTM and CDR2 ANQGSEA. The CDR3 loop spans 14 amino acids. The V gene end was trimmed by 4 bases and the J gene end by 7 bases; junction bases not matched to a gene: 9. CDR3 sequence: CSVVGQGRINEQFF. The DNA of the CDR3 is TGCAGCGTTGTAGGACAGGGAAGGATTAATGAGCAGTTCTTC.

J is TRBJ1-6 and V is TRBV9; D is perhaps TRBD1 (5 bases). From germline, CDR1 is SGDLS and CDR2 YYNGEE. The CDR3 has 15 amino acids. Trimming stripped 1 base from V and 5 bases from J, with 10 bases between. CDR3 nucleotide sequence: TGTGCCAGCAGCGTATCGACAGTCAATAATTCACCCCTCCACTTT. This gives the protein CASSVSTVNNSPLHF.

This clone was observed a few times. V gene TRBV5-6 combines with J gene TRBJ2-5; 7 bases fit TRBD2. The CDR3 runs to 14 residues. J gave up 3 bases and V 0 bases, and 2 bases lay outside the gene matches. The germline gives CDR1 SGHDT, CDR2 YYEEEE. The CDR3 DNA is TGTGCCAGCAGCTTGGTAGGGACTAAAGAGACCCAGTACTTC. Its protein product is CASSLVGTKETQYF.

The V and J genes are TRBV5-4 and TRBJ2-7; 12 bases agree with TRBD2. CDR1 is SGHNT and CDR2 is YYREEE in the germline V gene (reference sequence). This CDR3 has 15 residues. V dropped 0 bases and J dropped 3; count of bases not matched to a gene: 1. The CDR3 DNA reads as TGTGCCAGCAGCTTGGGGACTAGCGGGATCTACGAGCAGTACTTC. Translating gives CASSLGTSGIYEQYF.

The chain joins TRBV6-5 to TRBJ2-3; D is perhaps TRBD2 (6 bases). Looked up from germline, CDR1 is MNHEY and CDR2 is SVGAGI. Trimming took 0 bases from V and 3 from J, leaving 10 bases between them. The CDR3 totals 15 residues. CDR3 sequence: CASSYSGEDTDTQYF. The CDR3 bases are TGTGCCAGCAGTTACTCGGGGGAGGATACAGATACGCAGTATTTT.

This clone was picked up a small number of times. J is TRBJ1-1 and V is TRBV12-3 or TRBV12-4; 10 positions agree with TRBD1. This CDR3 comprises 13 residues. Trimming cost V 7 bases and J 7 bases; bases outside gene matches: 6. CDR3 in DNA: TGTGCCAGCACCACCGGGACAGGGGATGAAGCTTTCTTT. Protein product: CASTTGTGDEAFF.

The chain joins TRBV6-5 to TRBJ2-1; 8 nucleotides match TRBD2. Germline V CDR1 and CDR2: MNHEY, SVGAGI. Unmatched junction bases numbered 14, after V lost 7 bases and J lost 9 bases. This CDR3 is built from 15 residues. CDR3 amino acids: CASTTPGLVGGEQFF. CDR3 coding DNA: TGTGCCAGCACTACCCCGGGACTAGTAGGGGGTGAGCAGTTCTTC.

This chain connects TRBV11-2 to TRBJ2-3; D might be TRBD2 (6 bases). The length of the CDR3 is 15 residues. The V end lost 3 bases, the J end lost 5 bases, and 15 bases lay between the germline ends. In germline, CDR1 is SGHAT, CDR2 FQNNGV. CDR3 sequence reads: CASSFIVLGGDTQYF. Here the CDR3 DNA reads TGTGCCAGCAGCTTCATAGTCCTGGGGGGAGATACGCAGTATTTT. Full variable domain (outside the CDR3, taken from reference TRBV11-2 and TRBJ2-3): EAGVAQSPRYKIIEKRQSVAFWCNPISGHATLYWYQQILGQGPKLLIQFQNNGVVDDSQLPKDRFSAERLKGVDSTLKIQPAKLEDSAVYLCASSFIVLGGDTQYFGPGTRLTVL.

This clone was found once. The chain is built from TRBV15 and TRBJ2-7, with 7 bases matching TRBD1. The junction had 4 bases not matched to a gene; V was cut back by 3 bases and J by 2 bases. Looked up from germline, CDR1 is LNHNV and CDR2 is YYDKDF (reference sequence). The CDR3 runs to 14 residues. CDR3: CATSREGQAYEQYF. CDR3 bases: TGTGCCACCAGCAGGGAAGGACAGGCCTACGAGCAGTACTTC.

The rearrangement links TRBV11-3 to TRBJ1-5, with a possible D match to TRBD1 (5 bases). CDR1 is SGHNT and CDR2 is YENEEA in the germline V gene. V was shortened by 2 bases and J by 0 bases, with 14 bases between the two germline ends. This CDR3 is 17 amino acids long. The CDR3 spells CASSLCWGEHSNQPQHF. For the CDR3, the DNA is TGTGCCAGCAGCTTATGCTGGGGCGAACATAGCAATCAGCCCCAGCATTTT.

The V gene is TRBV19, the J gene TRBJ2-7; 9 nucleotides agree with TRBD1. There are 14 residues in the CDR3. J was trimmed by 5 bases and V by 4 bases; bases with no gene match: 6. Germline V gives CDR1 LNHDA, CDR2 SQIVND (reference sequence). For the CDR3, the DNA is TGTGCCAGTAGTAAACAGGGGGCAACCCACGAGCAGTACTTC. Translation: CASSKQGATHEQYF.

This rearrangement joins TRBV7-2 to TRBJ1-1; no clear D gene. Trimming shortened V by 5 bases and J by 1 base, and 11 bases separated the two germline ends. Germline V gives CDR1 SGHTA, CDR2 FQGNSA. The CDR3 has 14 amino acids. CDR3 sequence reads: CASSLLSGNTEAFF. DNA for the CDR3: TGTGCCAGCAGCCTTTTATCCGGGAACACTGAAGCTTTCTTT.

CDR3 protein: CASSPGLAGVYNEQFF. The CDR3 DNA is TGCGCCAGCAGCCCCGGACTAGCGGGGGTTTACAATGAGCAGTTCTTC. The genes are TRBV4-3 and TRBJ2-1; 13 bases line up with TRBD2. Germline V lookup: CDR1 LGHNA, CDR2 YSLEER. The trim removed 4 bases at V and 4 bases at J, leaving 4 bases unmatched. This CDR3 is built from 16 residues.

The V and J genes are TRBV3-1 (or the pseudogene TRBV3-2) and TRBJ2-1; the D gene is possibly TRBD2 (5 bases). Per the germline V gene, CDR1 is LGHDT and CDR2 is YNNKEL (reference sequence). Between the trimmed V and J ends, which lost 4 bases and 2 bases, there was a span of 15 bases. The CDR3 is 16 residues long. The CDR3 region is CASSLRGLAAYNEQFF. For the CDR3, the DNA is TGTGCCAGCAGCCTCCGGGGATTAGCTGCCTACAATGAGCAGTTCTTC.

The DNA for the CDR3 is TGTGCCAGCAAAAAGGAGGACAGGGAGACCCACGAGCAGTACTTC. Translation gives CASKKEDRETHEQYF. This sequence joins TRBV21-1 and TRBJ2-7; the table's D call TRBD1 went unverified against the DNA. TRBV21-1 is assigned pseudogene status. The CDR3 runs to 15 residues.

The J gene is TRBJ2-1, the V gene TRBV9; 12 bases line up with TRBD2. The CDR3 totals 16 residues. The germline CDR1 and CDR2 sequences are SGDLS and YYNGEE. The J segment lost 2 bases and the V segment lost 0 bases, leaving 0 bases of the junction unmatched. CDR3 coding DNA: TGTGCCAGCAGCGTAGGACTAGCGGGGGCCTACAATGAGCAGTTCTTC. Its protein product is CASSVGLAGAYNEQFF. The full variable domain, rest sourced from reference TRBV9 and TRBJ2-1, is DSGVTQTPKHLITATGQRVTLRCSPRSGDLSVYWYQQSLDQGLQFLIQYYNGEERAKGNILERFSAQQFPDLHSELNLSSLELGDSALYFCASSVGLAGAYNEQFFGPGTRLTVL.

The gene calls are TRBV10-3 and TRBJ1-6, with 11 nucleotides matching TRBD1. The germline gives CDR1 ENHRY, CDR2 SYGVKD. There are 15 residues in the CDR3. V shed 0 bases and J 9 bases; nucleotides not matched to a gene: 1. The CDR3 nucleotides read TGTGCCATCAGTGAGTCCGGGACAGGGGGTTCACCCCTCCACTTT. Protein: CAISESGTGGSPLHF.